This TCR beta chain was profiled in a study of somatic mutations in cytotoxic T cells in rheumatoid arthritis. The overall study: There were some V beta antibody-stained T-cell populations flow-sorted at nearly 100% purity, and these included V beta1+ cells sequenced for TCRB.

The table came from immunoSEQ multiplex PCR; TCRdb's copy has only in-frame clones and leaves some out. The table shows approximately 7,000 clones, with roughly 65% occurring only once. A note on this clone: No antigen is known for it. At one end, the junction sequence differs from germline, possibly due to a read error.

The CDR3 covers 15 residues. Germline values: CDR1 MNHNS, CDR2 SASEGT. Study-wide results and limits: Patients with a largest CD8+ clone exceeding 20% of CD8+ cells numbered about an eighth of the roughly 65. Nobody adjusted the slight TRBV07 underrepresentation in rheumatoid arthritis patients for multiple comparisons. Just what the expanded CD8+ clones targeted, in terms of antigens, remained unknown.

The gene calls are TRBV6-1 and TRBJ1-3; no clear D gene. Sequenced: CD8+ T cells sorted from blood. This sequence was found in a woman between 35 and 50 years old in good health. CDR3 DNA: TGTGCCAGCAGCGAAGGATGGAACTCTGGAAACACCATATATTTT. This translates into CASSEGWNSGNTIYF.